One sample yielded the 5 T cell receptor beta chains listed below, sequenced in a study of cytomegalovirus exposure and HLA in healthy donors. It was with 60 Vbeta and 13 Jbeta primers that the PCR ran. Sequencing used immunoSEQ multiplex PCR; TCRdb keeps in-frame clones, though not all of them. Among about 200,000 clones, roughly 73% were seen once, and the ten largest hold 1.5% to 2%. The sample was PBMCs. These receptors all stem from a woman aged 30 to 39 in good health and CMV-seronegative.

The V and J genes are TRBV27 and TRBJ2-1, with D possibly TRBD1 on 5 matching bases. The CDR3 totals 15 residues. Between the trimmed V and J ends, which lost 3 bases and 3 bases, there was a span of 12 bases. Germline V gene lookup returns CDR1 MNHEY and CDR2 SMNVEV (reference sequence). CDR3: CASSFDRNGYNEQFF. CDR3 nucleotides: TGTGCCAGCAGTTTTGACAGAAATGGCTACAATGAGCAGTTCTTC.

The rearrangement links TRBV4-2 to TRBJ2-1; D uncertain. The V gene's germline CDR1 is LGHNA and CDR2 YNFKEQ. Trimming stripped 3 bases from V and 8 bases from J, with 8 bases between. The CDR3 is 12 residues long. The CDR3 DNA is TGTGCCAGCAGCCAGTCCATAGATGAGCAGTTCTTC. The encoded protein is CASSQSIDEQFF.

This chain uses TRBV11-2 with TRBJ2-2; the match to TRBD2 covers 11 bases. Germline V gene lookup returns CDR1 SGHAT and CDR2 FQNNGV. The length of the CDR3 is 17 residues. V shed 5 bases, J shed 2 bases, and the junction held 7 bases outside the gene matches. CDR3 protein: CASSPPTSGDNTGELFF. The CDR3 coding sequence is TGTGCCAGCAGCCCGCCGACTAGCGGGGATAACACCGGGGAGCTGTTTTTT.

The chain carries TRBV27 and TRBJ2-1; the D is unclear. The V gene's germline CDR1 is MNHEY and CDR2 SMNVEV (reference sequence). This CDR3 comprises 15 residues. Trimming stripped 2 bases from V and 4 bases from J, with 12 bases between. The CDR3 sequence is CASSLGPPPYNEQFF. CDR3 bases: TGTGCCAGCAGTTTAGGCCCGCCCCCGTACAATGAGCAGTTCTTC.

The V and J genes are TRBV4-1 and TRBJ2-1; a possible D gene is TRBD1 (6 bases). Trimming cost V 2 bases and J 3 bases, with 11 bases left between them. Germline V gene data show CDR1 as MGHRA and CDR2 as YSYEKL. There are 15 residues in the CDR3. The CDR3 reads CASSQQGSDYNEQFF. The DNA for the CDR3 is TGCGCCAGCAGCCAACAGGGGTCGGACTACAATGAGCAGTTCTTC.